This T cell receptor beta chain was retrieved from a study of blood T cell repertoires in COVID-19 (dated by TCRdb to about 2020). About the study as a whole: Collaborator samples came from the United States, Italy and Spain and covered acute and convalescent phases of COVID-19. The material from the prospective study consisted of cDNA or gDNA derived from T cells, B-cell-depleted T cells, or PBMCs. Subjects who had been exposed to COVID-19, were actively infected with it, or had recovered from it provided the deeply sampled blood TCRbeta repertoires that made up the dataset. A freely available public database, intended as a resource for researchers studying the immune response to SARS-CoV-2, is where the repertoires were released. Samples were obtained from the ongoing ImmuneRACE study (first 160 participants) and from some 1,300 subjects provided by 6 global collaborators. Sample metadata almost always included a de-identified subject ID, COVID-19 status, age in years and sex. Where available, HLA class I and class II types were taken from metadata supplied by the sample provider and were not determined by assay-based typing.

This clone was picked up a small number of times. Its specific antigen is unknown. The input lacks base qualities; no much larger clone sits a single base away. Whole blood was collected in K2EDTA tubes by collaborating institutions according to the institutions' own protocols. For TCRbeta analysis, collaborator samples were shipped as frozen whole blood, as isolated PBMCs, or as DNA extracted from either sample type. The immunoSEQ Assay, a bias-controlled multiplex PCR, was used to amplify TCRbeta CDR3 regions from genomic DNA. On the authors' methods: The number of nucleated cells in each sample was estimated from the amplification of reference gene primers within the assay. To quantify the absolute abundance of each unique TCRbeta CDR3 rearrangement, sequence reads were collapsed and filtered. Productive Simpson clonality was computed per sample as the square root of Simpson's diversity index over productive rearrangements. In TCRdb, the immuneACCESS table is reduced to in-frame sequences with V and J assigned. These tables do not hold every clone; where another copy was compared, an unresolved V gene accounts for under half, and the others remain unexplained. The V and J calls and the clone size are those of that table, but D and trimming were determined from the DNA. In all, the sample holds about 170,000 clones, and roughly 86% of those were seen once. The top ten clonotypes cover roughly 3.3% of the sample.

Study-wide conclusions, independent of this receptor: The quantity of clinical and demographic metadata differed by source and by participant and was supplied without curation.

Here V drops 3 bases and J drops 2 bases, and the junction holds 3 bases not matched to any gene. The CDR3 runs 14 residues from the cysteine to the phenylalanine. Only CDR3 DNA remains: 42 bases, in frame from the first base. CDR1 and CDR2 (MNHEY, SMNVEV) derive from the germline V gene (reference sequence). The chain couples TRBV27 to TRBJ2-7, with TRBD2 matching 8 junction bases. Sequencing used peripheral blood. The clonotype comes from a man in his 70s with acute or convalescent COVID-19. The sequenced DNA: TGTGCCAGCAGTTTGGAACTAGCGGCCTACGAGCAGTACTTC. This is translated as CASSLELAAYEQYF.